This TCR beta chain was captured by sequencing in a study of neoadjuvant nivolumab and ipilimumab in lung cancer. Germline-derived CDR1 and CDR2 are SGHKS and YYEKEE (reference sequence). Trimming took 3 bases from V and 2 from J; bases not matched to a gene: 7. The CDR3 is made up of 15 amino acids. Study results and limitations: Higher pretherapy blood TCR richness went with higher resected-tumor richness. From pretherapy to surgery, tumor richness and clonality rose with dual therapy.

Turning to this clone: No antigen is known for it.

Assay used: immunoSEQ multiplex PCR; TCRdb lists only in-frame clones, some missing. The sample lists 20,000 to 25,000 clones; 82% were seen once. The chain couples TRBV5-5 to TRBJ1-2; 7 bases match TRBD1. This TCR came from an adult with non-small cell lung cancer. The sequenced sample was peripheral blood, obtained before neoadjuvant nivolumab, alone or with ipilimumab. The CDR3 sequence is CASSSPTGENYGYTF. CDR3 nucleotide sequence: TGTGCCAGCAGCTCCCCCACAGGGGAGAACTATGGCTACACCTTC.